Below, 23 T cell receptor beta chains from the same sample are listed, as sequenced in a study of cytomegalovirus exposure and HLA in healthy donors. The PCR had 60 Vbeta and 13 Jbeta primers. Repertoires were generated with immunoSEQ multiplex PCR, while TCRdb's copy carries only in-frame clones and drops some. This sample has 85,000 to 130,000 clones, with 60% to 80% found just once. Material for sequencing was PBMCs. Every receptor here comes from a boy younger than 18 in good health and CMV-seronegative.

The V call is TRBV7-8, the J call TRBJ1-1; D is perhaps TRBD1 (6 bases). The CDR3 has 17 residues. Germline V lookup: CDR1 SGHVS, CDR2 FQNEAQ. The V gene lost 4 bases and the J gene lost 1 base, with 19 bases spanning the gap. CDR3 amino acids: CASSYYPRDTKNTEAFF. Written as DNA, the CDR3 is TGTGCCAGCAGCTACTACCCCCGGGACACCAAGAACACTGAAGCTTTCTTT.

V usage is TRBV6-1 and J usage is TRBJ1-5; TRBD1 might be the D (5 bases). The CDR3 consists of 14 residues. Germline assignment: CDR1 MNHNS and CDR2 SASEGT. V was pared by 6 bases and J by 3 bases, with 12 bases between. Here the CDR3 reads CASSVQDLNQPQHF. CDR3 DNA sequence: TGTGCCAGCAGCGTACAGGACCTCAATCAGCCCCAGCATTTT.

The V gene is TRBV2, the J gene TRBJ2-7; 12 nucleotides agree with TRBD2. CDR1 is SNHLY and CDR2 is FYNNEI in the germline V gene. The V segment lost 4 bases and the J segment 5 bases; nucleotides outside the gene matches: 3. The CDR3 is 14 residues long. In DNA, the CDR3 is TGTGCCAGCAGTGGGACTAGCGGGAACCACGAGCAGTACTTC. This gives the protein CASSGTSGNHEQYF.

This clone was seen a single time. V is TRBV27 and J is TRBJ1-1; unclear D gene. The CDR3 spans 13 residues. Looked up from germline, CDR1 is MNHEY and CDR2 is SMNVEV (reference sequence). V lost 2 bases to trimming and J lost 1 base, with 5 bases between them. CDR3: CASSLPGNTEAFF. In DNA form, the CDR3 reads TGTGCCAGCAGTTTACCAGGGAACACTGAAGCTTTCTTT.

The rearrangement links TRBV11-3 to TRBJ2-7, with a weak D call TRBD1 (5 bases). Germline assignment: CDR1 SGHNT and CDR2 YENEEA. The CDR3 is 15 amino acids. Trimming removed 2 bases at V and 7 bases at J, with 18 bases between. CDR3 DNA: TGTGCCAGCAGCTTATCTTCCCAGGGCATTGGTGAGCAGTACTTC. It codes for CASSLSSQGIGEQYF.

V gene TRBV5-4 combines with J gene TRBJ2-3; 9 nucleotides agree with TRBD2. In germline, CDR1 is SGHNT, CDR2 YYREEE (reference sequence). There are 15 residues in the CDR3. The V and J ends lost 2 bases and 1 base, in that order; junction bases with no gene match: 2. The CDR3 spells CASSFLAGGTDTQYF. DNA for the CDR3: TGTGCCAGCAGCTTCTTAGCGGGGGGCACAGATACGCAGTATTTT.

CDR3: CASSSLRAGTEAFF. DNA of the CDR3: TGTGCCAGCAGCTCTCTAAGAGCGGGGACTGAAGCTTTCTTT. The V call is TRBV7-9, the J call TRBJ1-1; D is unresolved. This CDR3 is built from 14 residues. The V and J ends lost 4 bases and 5 bases respectively, with 14 bases between them. Germline values: CDR1 SEHNR, CDR2 FQNEAQ (reference sequence).

V and J are TRBV7-8 and TRBJ2-1; a possible D gene is TRBD1 (6 bases). V lost 1 base, J lost 1 base, and 11 bases lay in between. The CDR3 length is 16 residues. Germline V lookup: CDR1 SGHVS, CDR2 FQNEAQ. CDR3 loop: CASSLVVRGSYNEQFF. The CDR3 nucleotides are TGTGCCAGCAGCTTAGTTGTGAGGGGGTCCTACAATGAGCAGTTCTTC.

The chain carries TRBV28 and TRBJ1-5; maybe TRBD1 (6 bases). V was shortened by 5 bases and J by 3 bases, with 11 bases between the two germline ends. Germline CDR1 MDHEN, CDR2 SYDVKM. This CDR3 spans 14 amino acids. The CDR3: CASSQGQSNQPQHF. CDR3 in DNA: TGTGCCAGCAGTCAAGGACAGTCCAATCAGCCCCAGCATTTT. Variable domain in full (rest from reference TRBV28 and TRBJ1-5): DVKVTQSSRYLVKRTGEKVFLECVQDMDHENMFWYRQDPGLGLRLIYFSYDVKMKEKGDIPEGYSVSREKKERFSLILESASTNQTSMYLCASSQGQSNQPQHFGDGTRLSIL.

This chain links TRBV7-9 with TRBJ1-1, with TRBD1 matching over 8 bases. CDR1 SEHNR and CDR2 FQNEAQ come from the germline V gene (reference sequence). The trim removed 5 bases at V and 4 bases at J, leaving 12 bases unmatched. CDR3 length: 16 residues. The CDR3 bases are TGTGCCAGCAGCAGACGTACGGGAACAGGGGGCACTGAAGCTTTCTTT. As protein: CASSRRTGTGGTEAFF.

This rearrangement joins TRBV15 to TRBJ2-5; no clear D gene. The CDR3 loop spans 15 amino acids. The V gene lost 0 bases and the J gene lost 1 base, with 9 bases spanning the gap. Germline loops: CDR1 LNHNV, CDR2 YYDKDF (reference sequence). The CDR3: CATSRDSAGQETQYF. CDR3 DNA sequence: TGTGCCACCAGCAGAGATTCGGCAGGCCAAGAGACCCAGTACTTC.

V and J are TRBV28 and TRBJ1-1, with D possibly TRBD1 on 6 matching bases. From germline, CDR1 is MDHEN and CDR2 SYDVKM. The CDR3 length is 11 residues. V gave up 11 bases and J gave up 5 bases, with 12 bases separating them. CDR3 in DNA: TGTGCCGGCCTTAGGGGGACTGAAGCTTTCTTT. This codes for CAGLRGTEAFF.

CDR3 in amino acids: CASSQRVGALVSYGYTF. The CDR3 DNA follows: TGCGCCAGCAGCCAAAGGGTAGGGGCTTTGGTCTCCTATGGCTACACCTTC. The chain uses TRBV4-1 and TRBJ1-2, with TRBD1 as a possible D gene (5 bases). CDR3 length: 17 residues. Germline V lookup: CDR1 MGHRA, CDR2 YSYEKL. Trimming left V 2 bases short and J 4 bases short, with 20 bases between.

This chain connects TRBV30 to TRBJ1-2; D is perhaps TRBD1 (5 bases). Germline loops: CDR1 GTSNPN, CDR2 SVGIG (reference sequence). Trimming removed 2 bases from V and 2 bases from J, with 9 bases in between. This CDR3 is built from 13 residues. For the CDR3, the DNA is TGTGCCTGGAGTAGTCCAGGGAACTATGGCTACACCTTC. This sequence encodes CAWSSPGNYGYTF.

For the CDR3, the DNA is TGTGCCAGTAGTATGGGGGACAGGGGGCGAAACACTGAAGCTTTCTTT. Encoded protein: CASSMGDRGRNTEAFF. The rearrangement uses TRBV19 and TRBJ1-1; TRBD1 aligns across 12 bases. Germline V lookup: CDR1 LNHDA, CDR2 SQIVND (reference sequence). CDR3 size: 16 residues. The V and J ends lost 3 bases and 2 bases, in that order; junction bases with no gene match: 4.

V is TRBV9 and J is TRBJ2-1; 7 bases map to TRBD2. Looked up from germline, CDR1 is SGDLS and CDR2 is YYNGEE. CDR3 length: 16 amino acids. The junction had 11 bases not matched to a gene; V was cut back by 0 bases and J by 8 bases. The CDR3 DNA sequence: TGTGCCAGCAGCGTAGGAGATCGGGGGGTGGTCGATGAGCAGTTCTTC. Protein: CASSVGDRGVVDEQFF.

The chain is built from TRBV9 and TRBJ2-1, with D perhaps matching TRBD2 (5 bases). Trimming removed 4 bases at V and 5 bases at J, with 13 bases between. The CDR3 length is 14 residues. Germline CDR1 SGDLS, CDR2 YYNGEE. Here the CDR3 reads CASSPTDYDNEQFF. CDR3 in DNA: TGTGCCAGCAGCCCCACCGACTACGACAATGAGCAGTTCTTC.

The chain is built from TRBV27 and TRBJ2-2; 7 nucleotides line up with TRBD2. J was trimmed by 4 bases and V by 4 bases; bases with no gene match: 3. The V gene's germline CDR1 is MNHEY and CDR2 SMNVEV (reference sequence). CDR3 size: 14 residues. CDR3 DNA sequence: TGTGCCAGCAGTTCAGGACTAGTCACCGGGGAGCTGTTTTTT. As protein: CASSSGLVTGELFF.

The chain carries TRBV7-8 and TRBJ1-5; unclear D gene. This CDR3 spans 14 amino acids. V was pared by 0 bases and J by 4 bases, with 7 bases between. The germline gives CDR1 SGHVS, CDR2 FQNEAQ. The CDR3: CASSLAALNQPQHF. The CDR3 DNA is TGTGCCAGCAGCTTAGCGGCCCTTAATCAGCCCCAGCATTTT. Based on the CDR3 plus reference TRBV7-8 and TRBJ1-5, the full variable domain is GAGVSQSPRYKVAKRGQDVALRCDPISGHVSLFWYQQALGQGPEFLTYFQNEAQLDKSGLPSDRFFAERPEGSVSTLKIQRTQQEDSAVYLCASSLAALNQPQHFGDGTRLSIL.

V and J are TRBV10-1 and TRBJ1-5; D uncertain. The germline V gene has CDR1 WNHNN and CDR2 SYGVQD (reference sequence). This CDR3 contains 13 residues. Trimming pared 6 bases from V and 3 bases from J, leaving 9 bases between. As DNA, the CDR3 is TGCGCCAGCAGCAACAGCTACAATCAGCCCCAGCATTTT. Amino acid sequence: CASSNSYNQPQHF.

This chain joins TRBV5-6 and TRBJ1-4, with no clear D. CDR3 length: 14 amino acids. The V gene lost 0 bases and the J gene lost 5 bases, with 8 bases spanning the gap. In germline, CDR1 is SGHDT, CDR2 YYEEEE. CDR3 bases: TGTGCCAGCAGCTTGGGGCAGTTAAATGAAAAACTGTTTTTT. It translates to CASSLGQLNEKLFF.

V gene TRBV7-2 combines with J gene TRBJ2-1; 10 bases map to TRBD2. V lost 3 bases and J lost 6; bases outside the gene matches: 5. This CDR3 spans 15 amino acids. Per germline, CDR1 SGHTA and CDR2 FQGNSA. In DNA form, the CDR3 reads TGTGCCAGCAGCTTCAGCGGGGGGGCTAGCAATGAGCAGTTCTTC. As protein: CASSFSGGASNEQFF. The complete variable domain, with remaining parts taken from reference TRBV7-2 and TRBJ2-1, reads GAGVSQSPSNKVTEKGKDVELRCDPISGHTALYWYRQSLGQGLEFLIYFQGNSAPDKSGLPSDRFSAERTGGSVSTLTIQRTQQEDSAVYLCASSFSGGASNEQFFGPGTRLTVL.

The rearrangement joins TRBV11-3 to TRBJ1-1; D gene unclear. Germline CDR1 SGHNT, CDR2 YENEEA. Trimming took 5 bases from V and 2 from J, leaving 15 bases between them. This CDR3 is built from 15 residues. The CDR3 region is CASSLRGSDNTEAFF. The CDR3 DNA sequence: TGTGCCAGCAGCCTTAGAGGCAGCGATAACACTGAAGCTTTCTTT.